What follows are 8 T cell receptor beta chains derived from one specimen sequenced in a study of cytomegalovirus exposure and HLA in healthy donors. The PCR ran on 60 Vbeta and 13 Jbeta primers. Profiled with immunoSEQ multiplex PCR; TCRdb holds only in-frame clones, not every one. Of about 100,000 clones listed, approximately 72% were seen once; the top ten hold over 6%. The sample was PBMCs. The receptors stem from a man in his forties or fifties in good health and CMV-seropositive.

This clone was found once. V is TRBV4-2 and J is TRBJ2-4, with TRBD1 matching over 11 bases. CDR3 length: 17 residues. Unmatched junction bases numbered 4, after V lost 3 bases and J lost 0 bases. From germline, CDR1 is LGHNA and CDR2 YNFKEQ. The DNA for the CDR3 is TGTGCCAGCAGCCACCTGGACAGGGGGCTAGCCAAAAACATTCAGTACTTC. Translating gives CASSHLDRGLAKNIQYF.

The rearrangement joins TRBV7-8 to TRBJ2-7, with 13 nucleotides matching TRBD2. V shed 4 bases, J shed 0 bases, and the junction held 12 bases outside the gene matches. This CDR3 contains 19 residues. Germline CDR1 SGHVS, CDR2 FQNEAQ. The CDR3 loop reads CASSSTPLTSGGSSYEQYF. Written as DNA, the CDR3 is TGTGCCAGCAGCTCAACCCCGTTGACTAGCGGGGGGAGCTCCTACGAGCAGTACTTC.

V usage is TRBV11-2 and J usage is TRBJ2-7; TRBD1 aligns across 9 bases. Germline CDR1 and CDR2: SGHAT and FQNNGV. Trimming took 3 bases from V and 3 from J; bases not matched to a gene: 3. The CDR3 sequence is 14 residues long. CDR3 amino acids: CASSLTGGNYEQYF. The CDR3 nucleotides are TGTGCCAGCAGCTTGACAGGGGGTAACTACGAGCAGTACTTC. Full variable domain (remainder filled in from reference TRBV11-2 and TRBJ2-7): EAGVAQSPRYKIIEKRQSVAFWCNPISGHATLYWYQQILGQGPKLLIQFQNNGVVDDSQLPKDRFSAERLKGVDSTLKIQPAKLEDSAVYLCASSLTGGNYEQYFGPGTRLTVT.

This chain joins TRBV19 and TRBJ2-6, with TRBD1 as a possible D gene (5 bases). Between the trimmed V and J ends, which lost 7 bases and 2 bases, there was a span of 21 bases. Per germline, CDR1 LNHDA and CDR2 SQIVND (reference sequence). The CDR3 is 18 residues long. CDR3 bases: TGTGCCAGTACCCAGGGTGTATACAACAATGCTGGGGCCAACGTCCTGACTTTC. Translation: CASTQGVYNNAGANVLTF.

The chain employs TRBV29-1 and TRBJ1-2; TRBD1 aligns across 7 bases. CDR1 is SQVTM, CDR2 ANQGSEA, per germline. J was trimmed by 0 bases and V by 7 bases; bases with no gene match: 2. The CDR3 covers 12 residues. CDR3 amino acids: CSAGGTNYGYTF. The CDR3 nucleotides read TGCAGCGCAGGGGGGACTAACTATGGCTACACCTTC. The full variable domain, completed using reference TRBV29-1 and TRBJ1-2, is SAVISQKPSRDICQRGTSLTIQCQVDSQVTMMFWYRQQPGQSLTLIATANQGSEATYESGFVIDKFPISRPNLTFSTLTVSNMSPEDSSIYLCSAGGTNYGYTFGSGTRLTVV.

V gene TRBV7-9 combines with J gene TRBJ2-3; D unresolved. Per the germline V gene, CDR1 is SEHNR and CDR2 is FQNEAQ (reference sequence). V shed 2 bases and J shed 6 bases, with 6 bases lying between them. The CDR3 totals 12 residues. In DNA form, the CDR3 reads TGTGCCAGCAGCTTAATCTTGGATACGCAGTATTTT. It translates to CASSLILDTQYF.

This clone was seen more than once but under ten times. The chain uses TRBV2 and TRBJ2-5; TRBD2 matches at 9 bases. Germline values: CDR1 SNHLY, CDR2 FYNNEI. The CDR3 runs 15 residues. The J segment lost 5 bases and the V segment lost 5 bases, leaving 9 bases of the junction unmatched. The CDR3 sequence is CASSRTSDSRETQYF. CDR3 in DNA: TGTGCCAGCAGTCGGACTAGCGATTCAAGGGAGACCCAGTACTTC.

The chain combines TRBV6-1 with TRBJ2-7, with 7 bases aligning to TRBD2. Germline assignment: CDR1 MNHNS and CDR2 SASEGT. The CDR3 covers 13 residues. V shed 3 bases, J shed 3 bases, and the junction held 2 bases outside the gene matches. CDR3 nucleotide sequence: TGTGCCAGCAGTGAGACTAGCAGCTACGAGCAGTACTTC. Its protein product is CASSETSSYEQYF.